A selection of T cell receptor beta chains follows, all from one sample in a study of cytomegalovirus exposure and HLA in healthy donors. The method was immunoSEQ multiplex PCR; TCRdb's version includes in-frame clones alone and lacks a portion of them. The sample carries about 160,000 clones, approximately 80% recorded once. Sample: PBMCs. These receptors all stem from a male donor in good health and CMV-seronegative. CDR3s include the opening cysteine and the closing phenylalanine or tryptophan. D genes are given only for firm matches. Only some rows state a clone size, as once, few, many or a class for expanded clones.

. TRBJ2-7 TRBD1 TRBV7-2 CASSLQGTDYYEQYF TGTGCCAGCAGCTTACAAGGGACAGATTACTACGAGCAGTACTTC
. TRBJ2-7 TRBD1 TRBV6-1 CASSEGRGRYEQYF TGTGCCAGCAGTGAGGGCAGGGGGCGGTACGAGCAGTACTTC
. TRBJ1-1 TRBD1 TRBV4-2 CASSKETGDTEAFF TGTGCCAGCAGCAAGGAGACAGGGGATACTGAAGCTTTCTTT
. TRBJ2-7 . TRBV2 CASSEGAIEQYF TGTGCCAGCAGTGAAGGGGCAATTGAGCAGTACTTC
. TRBJ1-1 . TRBV2 CASRSQGLRSTEAFF TGTGCCAGCAGATCACAGGGTCTCAGGAGCACTGAAGCTTTCTTT
. TRBJ2-7 TRBD2 TRBV2 CASVTSAKSSYEQYF TGTGCCAGCGTAACTAGCGCCAAAAGCTCCTACGAGCAGTACTTC
. TRBJ2-3 TRBD2 TRBV2 CASSEALVRGAGSTDTQYF TGTGCCAGCAGTGAAGCGCTTGTGCGGGGGGCAGGAAGCACAGATACGCAGTATTTT
once TRBJ1-3 . TRBV28 CASSLANRAGTIYF TGTGCCAGCAGTTTGGCGAACAGGGCGGGCACCATATATTTT
. TRBJ1-6 . TRBV4-1 CASSQANSPLHF TGCGCCAGCAGCCAAGCAAATTCACCCCTCCACTTT
. TRBJ2-7 TRBD2 TRBV9 CASSPRTSPTYEQYF TGTGCCAGCAGCCCTCGGACTAGCCCCACCTACGAGCAGTACTTC